This TCR beta chain was identified in a study of CD8 T cells in ankylosing spondylitis. About this clonotype itself: The antigen is undetermined.

There are 14 residues in the CDR3. Germline lookup yields CDR1 SEHNR and CDR2 FQNEAQ (reference sequence). The V gene lost 5 bases and the J gene lost 6 bases, with 13 bases spanning the gap. Study outcomes and limitations: Significantly higher representation of disease-linked clones was reported for matched ankylosing spondylitis synovial fluid. Apparently characteristic of ankylosing spondylitis blood was a TCR beta motif (roughly 8 highly homologous variants).

TCRdb reprocessed the 5' RACE reads with MiXCR, giving one entry per CDR3 protein. The data show 200,000 to 250,000 distinct CDR3 sequences, roughly a tenth seen once. This chain connects TRBV7-9 to TRBJ2-2, with D unresolved. The sequence came from a male donor with ankylosing spondylitis or in good health (not recorded which). Sequencing input: blood, either unsorted or a sorted T cell fraction (not recorded which). The CDR3 nucleotides read TGTGCCAGCAGCCCGAGGACCGTCGCCGGGGAGCTGTTTTTT. This encodes CASSPRTVAGELFF.